This passage covers 8 T cell receptor beta chains from one sample sequenced in a study of Graves' ophthalmopathy and Graves' hyperthyroidism. Amplifying from RNA transcripts, the study obtained TCR beta CDR3 regions. After a first-round RT-PCR with HTBI primers, a second-round multiplex PCR was run. One entry per CDR3 protein, called by TCRdb with MiXCR from the multiplex PCR reads. The data hold about 220,000 distinct CDR3 sequences, with 20% to 25% observed a single time. The specimen was peripheral blood. The source is a woman between 50 and 59 years old with Graves' ophthalmopathy.

This clonotype appeared a few times. This may arise from a read error, as a much more abundant clone is one base away. V and J are TRBV2 and TRBJ2-5; unclear D gene. Germline CDR1 reads SNHLY; CDR2 reads FYNNEI. This CDR3 is built from 16 residues. The CDR3 loop reads CASSRYPMGKQEAQYF. CDR3 nucleotide sequence: TGTGCCAGCAGTCGATACCCGATGGGGAAACAAGAGGCCCAGTACTTC.

There are a few counts of this clonotype. A much more abundant neighbour one base away suggests this may be a read error. The chain employs TRBV20-1 and TRBJ2-5; 7 nucleotides line up with TRBD2. CDR3 length: 13 amino acids. Germline V gene sequence: CDR1 DFQATT, CDR2 SNEGSKA (reference sequence). The CDR3 loop is CSARGQRGETPYF. CDR3 nucleotide sequence: TGCAGTGCTAGAGGTCAGCGGGGAGAGACCCCGTACTTC.

The chain employs TRBV19 and TRBJ1-1; TRBD1 is a possible D gene (5 bases). Germline CDR1 LNHDA, CDR2 SQIVND (reference sequence). The CDR3 is 13 amino acids. Deletions cut 3 bases from V and 6 bases from J, with 11 bases between. The CDR3 here is CASSMSGLAEAFF. The DNA for the CDR3 is TGTGCCAGTAGTATGTCAGGGTTGGCTGAAGCTTTCTTT.

This clonotype has ten or more counts. The rearrangement links TRBV12-3 or TRBV12-4 to TRBJ2-2, with TRBD2 as a possible D gene (5 bases). The CDR3 runs 16 residues. The V end was cut by 3 bases, the J end by 6 bases, with 17 bases between. CDR3 bases: TGTGCCAGCAGTTTGCGAGGGTTCGGGGTCGCCGGGGAGCTGTTTTTT. Translation gives CASSLRGFGVAGELFF.

This clonotype was observed many times. The rearrangement uses TRBV20-1 and TRBJ2-7; TRBD2 matches 9 bases. V was pared by 6 bases and J by 4 bases, with 10 bases of the junction left unmatched. CDR3 length: 14 amino acids. CDR1 and CDR2 from the germline V gene are DFQATT and SNEGSKA (reference sequence). The CDR3 protein is CSARFRGRGYEQYF. The CDR3 DNA reads as TGCAGTGCCCGATTCCGCGGGAGGGGTTACGAGCAGTACTTC.

This clonotype was observed many times. The V gene is TRBV12-3 or TRBV12-4, the J gene TRBJ2-5; 8 bases map to TRBD2. V gave up 5 bases and J gave up 2 bases; unmatched junction bases: 16. The CDR3 consists of 18 residues. CDR3 sequence reads: CASSPRNSGGARQETQYF. DNA of the CDR3: TGTGCCAGCAGTCCCCGGAACTCGGGGGGGGCGAGACAAGAGACCCAGTACTTC.

This clonotype was detected ten times or more. V gene TRBV12-3 or TRBV12-4 combines with J gene TRBJ1-5, with D maybe TRBD1 (5 bases). The CDR3 contains 13 residues. V was shortened by 8 bases and J by 6 bases, with 14 bases between the two germline ends. CDR3 region: CASRDEGIQPQHF. The CDR3 nucleotides read TGTGCCAGCCGGGACGAGGGTATTCAGCCCCAGCATTTT.

This clonotype was counted at least ten times. The V call is TRBV28, the J call TRBJ1-6; D is unresolved. This CDR3 contains 15 residues. The V end lost 5 bases, the J end lost 0 bases, and 8 bases lay between the germline ends. Looked up from germline, CDR1 is MDHEN and CDR2 is SYDVKM. The CDR3 DNA is TGTGCCAGCAGTCCCCTCGACTCCTATAATTCACCCCTCCACTTT. Protein product: CASSPLDSYNSPLHF.